A single TCR beta chain is shown here with its context. This clone was observed a handful of times. Its antigen remains unidentified. Per-base qualities were not stored, and no clone one base away is much larger. This entry belongs to a study of shared clonotypes between healthy human individuals (dated by TCRdb to 2020 to 2021). Regarding the research as a whole: The cohort included three men and a couple of women between 18 and 49 years of age. For each donor, CD4 naive and CD4 memory were each given three plates, CD8 naive was given two plates, and CD8 memory was given one plate. To estimate repertoire size and how much clonotypes are shared between individuals, the study performed deep sequencing of blood TCR repertoires from a few healthy adults. To increase sequencing depth and limit assay-specific biases, different laboratories used diverse techniques to prepare libraries and sequence TCR repertoires. Each donor's leukapheresis produced roughly between roughly 0.85 and 9 billion PBMCs. Overall results and qualifications from the work: Sampling was restricted to blood, and TCR repertoires in tissues likely differ from the TCR repertoires found in blood. Because the study included only a small number of donors, the genetic and exposure-history diversity represented was limited. Pairwise subsampling indicated that sequencing depth was expected to affect the degree of clonotype sharing among donors. Across a few donors, approximately 5% of naive CD4, roughly 3.4% of naive CD8, under 2.5% of memory CD4, and approximately 0.4% of memory CD8 clonotypes were shared. Clonotypes shared by all four sorted-subset donors showed higher generation probabilities than non-shared clonotypes. Incomplete sequencing was indicated by rarefaction of sorted-subset datasets, despite the large sequencing depth. Naive subsets generally had larger estimated clonotype richness than memory subsets.

After removal of 4 bases from V and 19 bases from J, the junction retains 11 bases not matched to a gene. The CDR3 holds 13 amino acids from the cysteine to the phenylalanine. CDR3 DNA only is kept here, 39 bases in frame from base 1. The germline V gene encodes CDR1 SGHNT and CDR2 YYREEE (reference sequence). Healthy HIV-negative adults with no recently reported acute infections or vaccinations were included as donors. All donors were Caucasian adults living in Nashville, Tennessee, USA. Magnetic negative selection was used to enrich CD4+ T cells, after which naive cells were positively selected on CD45RA and the negative fraction became the memory subset. Blood was obtained by leukapheresis, after which PBMCs were separated by Ficoll-Histopaque density gradient centrifugation and cryopreserved in liquid nitrogen vapor phase. Analytical flow cytometry was used to check the purity and quantity of every magnetically sorted T cell population. Genomic DNA was isolated from every sorted fraction and measured by UV absorbance on a Nanodrop 2000c.

TCR CDR3 regions were amplified from genomic DNA by multiplex PCR using the deep immunoSEQ assay. For each cell subset, the extracted genomic DNA was distributed evenly across all wells of several immunoSEQ 96-well plates, and each plate served as one replicate. Each replicate PCR for sorted subsets received 200 ng genomic DNA, equal to roughly 33,000 T cell genomes. Purified libraries were quantified with a Qubit 3.0 fluorometer, sized on a Bioanalyzer 2100, and re-quantified with the KAPA Library Quantification kit. A separate single-read 150-cycle Illumina NextSeq 550 flow cell was used to sequence each immunoSEQ 96-well plate. Per the authors' processing: The immunoSEQ output contained only junctional sequences without quality scores, so filtering could not match that applied to full-length reads. To assign V/J genes and CDR3, sequences were annotated using PyIR, a Python wrapper for IgBLAST v1.9, with IMGT germline references. Reads with weak V/J assignments (E-value above 1e-6), missing CDR3, stop codons, out-of-frame junctions, or ambiguous translated residues were removed. V3J clonotypes were defined by identical inferred V gene, J gene, and CDR3 amino acid sequence. Percentage overlap between repertoires was computed as shared unique clonotypes divided by the size of the smaller repertoire. RTK rarefaction, the Chao1 estimator, and Recon v2.1 estimates of unobserved clonotypes were used to assess repertoire richness. OLGA was used to compute generation probabilities for all TCRbeta clonotypes that the gDNA method yielded from a handful of donors. TCRdb mirrors the immuneACCESS table, restricted to in-frame sequences. Some clones are absent from its copies; in checked studies, under half trace to an unresolved V gene, and the reason for the others is unknown. The DNA gave D and trimming, while V, J and clone size come from that table. This sample gives about 2 million clones in total; approximately 95% of them show up just once. 0.1% to 0.15% of the sample comes from the top ten.

The material sequenced was naive CD4+ T cells sorted from blood. Explained via the paper, the cell subset or site label denotes: CD45RA+ positively selected. The chain is assembled from TRBV5-4 and TRBJ1-6, with 10 junctional bases fitting TRBD1. This TCR derives from a young man in good health. Read as DNA, the sequence is TGTGCCAGCAGCATGGGACAGGGGAGTCTCCTTCACTTT. This gives the protein CASSMGQGSLLHF.